The clone carrying this T cell receptor (beta chain) has more than one count but fewer than ten. This CDR3 has 13 amino acids. V lost 6 bases, J lost 5 bases, and 6 bases stayed unmatched. Germline V gene lookup returns CDR1 MNHEY and CDR2 SVGAGI. Clones were read by immunoSEQ multiplex PCR, and TCRdb kept only the in-frame ones, dropping some. Of about 35,000 clones detected, 85% to 90% appear once; the ten largest clones hold 1.5% to 2%. This entry is derived from a study of control samples from healthy donors and cancer patients. The sample was PBMCs. The V call is TRBV6-5, the J call TRBJ1-2; 7 nucleotides align to TRBD1. The sequence came from a woman aged 35 to 49 with lung cancer. The CDR3 coding sequence is TGTGCCAGCAGCCGGGACAGCCTATATGGCTACACCTTC. Its translation is CASSRDSLYGYTF.